The clone carrying this T cell receptor beta chain was counted many times. What it binds is unknown. The source of the sample is a study of T cells in Graves' hyperthyroidism and ophthalmopathy. Overall study findings and caveats: Model-based prediction identified ophthalmopathy a median 6.5 months prior to its onset. By a 13 V-J model, ophthalmopathy was set apart from stable hyperthyroidism.

TCR beta CDR3 regions were amplified from RNA transcripts. In the first-round RT-PCR of the TCR CDR3, the HTBI primer set was used. TCRdb ran MiXCR on the multiplex PCR reads and lists one entry per CDR3 protein. The sample carries about 300,000 distinct CDR3 sequences, 13% recorded once. Diagnosis relied on clinical symptoms, serum thyroxine and TRAb, thyroid ultrasound and orbital computed tomography. Drawn at first hyperthyroidism diagnosis, the blood sample preceded any ophthalmopathy symptoms. The receptor comes from a woman aged 30 to 39 with Graves' hyperthyroidism that later progressed to Graves' ophthalmopathy. The sequenced sample was blood.

As DNA, the CDR3 is TGTGCCAGTGTCAATCAGAACACCGGGGAGCTGTTTTTT. It encodes CASVNQNTGELFF. V is TRBV28 and J is TRBJ2-2, with D unclear. There are 13 residues in the CDR3. V gave up 9 bases and J gave up 1 base, with 9 bases separating them. Germline V gives CDR1 MDHEN, CDR2 SYDVKM.